This T cell receptor beta chain was sequenced for a study of T-cell memory formation after mild COVID-19. Whole-study findings and limits: The finding that pre-infection memory included some responding clones suggested that cross-reactive memory joined.

TCRdb independently ran MiXCR on the 5' RACE reads; one entry per CDR3 protein. Of 170,000 or so distinct CDR3 sequences listed, roughly 30% are singletons. The germline CDR1 and CDR2 sequences are ENHRY and SYGVKD. This CDR3 spans 12 amino acids. With regard to this clonotype: Its antigen is undetermined.

The TCR sequence derives from an adult woman who had mild COVID-19 (a few samples of this study predate the infection). Cell type and time point are not known. Material for sequencing was PBMCs or a T cell subset sorted from them (not recorded which). V is TRBV10-3 and J is TRBJ2-7, with 12 bases fitting TRBD1. CDR3 sequence reads: CATGQGASGQYF. Written as DNA, the CDR3 is TGTGCTACGGGACAGGGGGCCAGCGGGCAGTACTTC.